Below are 31 T cell receptor beta chains sequenced from a single sample in a study of CD8+CD57+ T cells in acquired aplastic anemia. Using genomic DNA as the template, TCR beta VDJ and CDR3 profiling was carried out. TCRdb fed the reads into MiXCR, producing one record per CDR3 protein. The sample holds just over 450,000 distinct CDR3 sequences, over 25% seen once. Selection for sequencing was limited to patients who had shown CD8+CD57+ cell expansion by flow cytometry. Material: sorted CD4+, CD8+, or CD8+CD57+ T cells (not recorded which) from PBMCs. These receptors originate from a human donor with aplastic anemia.

There are many counts of this clonotype. The chain employs TRBV5-1 and TRBJ2-7; D is undetermined. This CDR3 region has 15 residues. Between the trimmed V and J ends, which lost 0 bases and 2 bases, there was a span of 12 bases. Germline V gives CDR1 SGHRS, CDR2 YFSETQ. The CDR3, as DNA: TGCGCCAGCAGCTTGGGCTCAGCGCCCACCTACGAGCAGTACTTC. Encoded protein: CASSLGSAPTYEQYF. Complete variable domain (other parts from reference TRBV5-1 and TRBJ2-7): KAGVTQTPRYLIKTRGQQVTLSCSPISGHRSVSWYQQTPGQGLQFLFEYFSETQRNKGNFPGRFSGRQFSNSRSEMNVSTLELGDSALYLCASSLGSAPTYEQYFGPGTRLTVT.

This clonotype was observed at least ten times. The chain recombines TRBV12-3 or TRBV12-4 with TRBJ1-6; D uncertain. The CDR3 has 16 amino acids. Trimming removed 6 bases from V and 9 bases from J, with 21 bases in between. The CDR3 protein is CASRSKAREISSPLHF. The CDR3 DNA sequence: TGTGCCAGCAGGAGCAAGGCTCGTGAAATAAGTTCACCCCTCCACTTT.

This clonotype was recorded once. The chain links TRBV5-1 to TRBJ1-1; D remains ambiguous. This CDR3 spans 13 amino acids. Germline V gene sequence: CDR1 SGHRS, CDR2 YFSETQ. The V gene lost 4 bases and the J gene lost 11 bases, with 18 bases spanning the gap. The CDR3 nucleotides are TGCGCCAGCAGCGTTTCCTATCTGGCGGGGGCTTTCTTT. Translated, it gives CASSVSYLAGAFF.

V is TRBV2 and J is TRBJ2-7; 11 nucleotides align to TRBD1. The germline CDR1 and CDR2 sequences are SNHLY and FYNNEI. J gave up 3 bases and V 6 bases, and 13 bases lay outside the gene matches. The CDR3 covers 17 residues. The CDR3 sequence is CASRPTRDRGSIYEQYF. The DNA of the CDR3 is TGTGCCAGCAGACCCACCCGGGACAGGGGGAGCATCTACGAGCAGTACTTC.

This clonotype was detected once. This may be a read error: a much more frequent sequence differs by one nucleotide. In this CDR3 the conserved last residue, phenylalanine or tryptophan, is missing, so a read error is likely. The chain is built from TRBV10-3 and TRBJ1-1, with D unresolved. The CDR3 has 12 amino acids. The germline V gene encodes CDR1 ENHRY and CDR2 SYGVKD. In DNA, the CDR3 is TGTGCCTTCAGTTCAACAGACACTGAAGCTTTCCTT. Amino acid sequence: CAFSSTDTEAFL.

The chain carries TRBV30 and TRBJ1-6, with 8 positions matching TRBD1. Trimming removed 3 bases from V and 9 bases from J; junction bases left unmatched: 4. This CDR3 spans 13 amino acids. Germline-derived CDR1 and CDR2 are GTSNPN and SVGIG (reference sequence). The CDR3 reads CAWRAGGSSPLHF. Here the CDR3 DNA reads TGTGCCTGGAGGGCAGGGGGCAGTTCACCCCTCCACTTT.

This clonotype was seen many times. The V and J genes are TRBV6-4 and TRBJ1-2, with D hard to call. The CDR3 extends over 11 amino acids. Germline CDR1 reads MRHNA; CDR2 reads SNTAGT. V was cut by 7 bases and J by 2 bases, with 5 bases left in between. CDR3 bases: TGTGCCAGCATAAGGAACTATGGCTACACCTTC. It yields the protein CASIRNYGYTF.

The rearrangement joins TRBV20-1 to TRBJ2-2; no definite D call. From germline, CDR1 is DFQATT and CDR2 SNEGSKA (reference sequence). This CDR3 has 15 amino acids. Trimming cost V 2 bases and J 0 bases, with 10 bases left between them. In DNA form, the CDR3 reads TGCAGTGCTAGATTTGGGCAGCCGAACACCGGGGAGCTGTTTTTT. Translated: CSARFGQPNTGELFF.

This clonotype was recorded at least ten times. The V gene is TRBV7-8, the J gene TRBJ1-4; D is undetermined. The CDR3 runs 14 residues. Trimming removed 5 bases from V and 6 bases from J, with 13 bases in between. CDR1 and CDR2 from the germline V gene are SGHVS and FQNEAQ. CDR3 sequence reads: CASSQRESDEKLFF. CDR3 DNA sequence: TGTGCCAGCAGCCAGAGGGAGTCTGATGAAAAACTGTTTTTT.

There are many counts of this clonotype. The chain joins TRBV2 to TRBJ2-7; the D is unclear. The CDR3 contains 14 residues. V lost 5 bases, J lost 1 base, and 12 bases lay in between. Germline loops: CDR1 SNHLY, CDR2 FYNNEI. The CDR3 is CASSRTVGSYEQYF. CDR3 nucleotide sequence: TGTGCCAGCAGTCGGACCGTTGGGTCCTACGAGCAGTACTTC.

At least ten counts were recorded for this clonotype. The chain links TRBV20-1 to TRBJ2-7; tentatively, D is TRBD1 (6 bases). CDR3 length equals 14 residues. Trimming took off 4 bases at V and 7 bases at J, with 20 bases between the two ends. CDR1 is DFQATT, CDR2 SNEGSKA, per germline (reference sequence). The CDR3 coding sequence is TGCAGTGCTATCACAGACATCAGGGGTGAAGAGCAGTACTTC. This gives the protein CSAITDIRGEEQYF.

The sample holds a few counts of this clonotype. The J gene is TRBJ2-2, the V gene TRBV20-1; D gene uncertain. Germline V gene sequence: CDR1 DFQATT, CDR2 SNEGSKA (reference sequence). The CDR3 runs to 15 residues. The V end was cut by 8 bases, the J end by 3 bases, with 19 bases between. In DNA, the CDR3 is TGCAGTCAAGTCGGGCTAGTCCAGGACACCGGGGAGCTGTTTTTT. Its translation is CSQVGLVQDTGELFF.

The gene calls are TRBV20-1 and TRBJ1-6; no reliable D call. Germline CDR1 is DFQATT and CDR2 is SNEGSKA (reference sequence). The ends were cut back, 6 bases at V and 2 bases at J, with 17 bases in the middle. This CDR3 region has 16 residues. The CDR3 nucleotides read TGCAGTGCCTTTTCCAACTCGGCAACCTATAATTCACCCCTCCACTTT. Amino acid sequence: CSAFSNSATYNSPLHF.

This clonotype was counted at least ten times. The chain carries TRBV10-2 and TRBJ1-6, with a tentative D call TRBD1 (6 bases). Trimming removed 6 bases from V and 1 base from J, with 10 bases in between. This CDR3 region has 15 residues. Germline loops: CDR1 WSHSY, CDR2 SAAADI. The CDR3 region has the DNA TGCGCCAGCAGCTACAGGGCATCCTATAATTCACCCCTCCACTTT. Amino acid sequence: CASSYRASYNSPLHF.

In its sample, this clonotype was seen a few times. The rearrangement links TRBV12-3 or TRBV12-4 to TRBJ1-2, with D unclear. Between the trimmed V and J ends, which lost 2 bases and 2 bases, there was a span of 12 bases. This CDR3 has 15 amino acids. CDR3 protein: CASSLLWVANYGYTF. DNA for the CDR3: TGTGCCAGCAGTTTATTGTGGGTAGCCAACTATGGCTACACCTTC.

V is TRBV24-1 and J is TRBJ1-2; unclear D gene. The V and J ends lost 3 bases and 0 bases respectively, with 7 bases between them. There are 14 residues in the CDR3. Germline V lookup: CDR1 KGHDR, CDR2 SFDVKD. The CDR3: CATSDTTTNYGYTF. Written as DNA, the CDR3 is TGTGCCACCAGTGATACGACTACTAACTATGGCTACACCTTC.

V and J are TRBV7-6 and TRBJ2-7; 13 bases align to TRBD2. V lost 5 bases, J lost 7 bases, and 14 bases stayed unmatched. In germline, CDR1 is SGHVS, CDR2 FNYEAQ. This CDR3 has 17 amino acids. The CDR3 is CASSPGLAGPRSEEQYF. Here the CDR3 DNA reads TGTGCCAGCAGCCCGGGACTAGCGGGACCTCGCTCTGAAGAGCAGTACTTC.

With respect to this clonotype: A clone one base away is much larger, so this may be a read error. Because the CDR3 is missing its conserved closing phenylalanine or tryptophan, this is likely a read error. The V call is TRBV20-1, the J call TRBJ1-5; maybe TRBD1 (5 bases). The ends were cut back, 3 bases at V and 6 bases at J, with 15 bases in the middle. This CDR3 contains 14 residues. From germline, CDR1 is DFQATT and CDR2 SNEGSKA (reference sequence). CDR3 amino acids: CSASRRGFGQPQHL. CDR3 bases: TGCAGTGCTAGCAGGAGGGGATTCGGTCAGCCCCAGCATCTT.

This clonotype was seen more than once but under ten times. The chain recombines TRBV3-1 with TRBJ1-6; the match to TRBD1 covers 8 bases. CDR1 is LGHDT, CDR2 YNNKEL, per germline (reference sequence). The CDR3 runs 16 residues. With 4 bases clipped from V and 3 bases from J, the junction kept 5 bases outside the gene matches. The CDR3 spells CASSRRQGLYNSPLHF. As DNA, the CDR3 is TGTGCCAGCAGCCGCAGACAGGGGCTCTATAATTCACCCCTCCACTTT.

On this clonotype: The germline gene is not matched at one end of the junction; a read error may be the cause. The chain is built from TRBV25-1 and TRBJ1-4; D possibly corresponds to TRBD1 (6 bases). This CDR3 has 14 amino acids. Germline loops: CDR1 MGHDK, CDR2 SYGVNS. The DNA for the CDR3 is TGTGCCCGCAGTGGCAGGGGATATAATGAAAAACCGTTTTTT. Residues: CARSGRGYNEKPFF.

This clonotype appeared a few times. The gene calls are TRBV5-1 and TRBJ2-5, with D possibly being TRBD1 or TRBD2 (5 bases each). There are 15 residues in the CDR3. The V gene lost 7 bases and the J gene lost 1 base, with 17 bases spanning the gap. From germline, CDR1 is SGHRS and CDR2 YFSETQ. The CDR3 coding sequence is TGCGCCAGCCGAAGGGACGCGCCTTCCCAAGAGACCCAGTACTTC. This translates into CASRRDAPSQETQYF.

The chain carries TRBV25-1 and TRBJ2-7; 8 bases agree with TRBD1. Losses at the gene ends were 4 bases for V and 3 bases for J; bases not matched to a gene: 8. The CDR3 consists of 15 residues. CDR1 is MGHDK and CDR2 is SYGVNS in the germline V gene. The CDR3 region is CASSARTGMSYEQYF. The DNA of the CDR3 is TGTGCCAGCAGTGCTCGGACAGGGATGAGCTACGAGCAGTACTTC.

This chain connects TRBV20-1 to TRBJ2-5; the D call may be TRBD1 or TRBD2 (5 bases each). V lost 3 bases and J 5 bases, leaving 13 bases between the germline ends. Germline loops: CDR1 DFQATT, CDR2 SNEGSKA (reference sequence). CDR3 length: 13 amino acids. The CDR3 DNA reads as TGCAGTGCTAGGTCCGGGGCTGGGGAGACCCAGTACTTC. Residues: CSARSGAGETQYF.

V gene TRBV30 combines with J gene TRBJ2-7; D is ambiguous. V gave up 5 bases and J gave up 6 bases, with 11 bases separating them. Germline V lookup: CDR1 GTSNPN, CDR2 SVGIG (reference sequence). The CDR3 has 11 residues. In DNA, the CDR3 is TGTGCCTGGGCAACTGTCGGCGAGCAGTACTTC. It is translated as CAWATVGEQYF.

This clonotype was observed at least ten times. The CDR3 is CATSENGGWETQYF. CDR3 nucleotides: TGTGCCACCAGTGAGAACGGGGGGTGGGAGACCCAGTACTTC. This rearrangement joins TRBV24-1 to TRBJ2-5, with 7 nucleotides matching TRBD2. Unmatched junction bases numbered 6, after V lost 4 bases and J lost 5 bases. Germline-derived CDR1 and CDR2 are KGHDR and SFDVKD. This CDR3 spans 14 amino acids.

This rearrangement joins TRBV29-1 to TRBJ2-2; weak D call: TRBD2 (5 bases). V dropped 0 bases and J dropped 5 bases, with 7 bases sitting between them. The germline V gene has CDR1 SQVTM and CDR2 ANQGSEA. This CDR3 region has 13 residues. CDR3 sequence (DNA): TGCAGCGTTGAAGATGGCGGGACCGGGGAGCTGTTTTTT. Translated, it gives CSVEDGGTGELFF.

V usage is TRBV20-1 and J usage is TRBJ2-5; 7 nucleotides align to TRBD2. V shed 5 bases, J shed 5 bases, and the junction held 8 bases outside the gene matches. This CDR3 spans 13 amino acids. CDR1 is DFQATT and CDR2 is SNEGSKA in the germline V gene (reference sequence). The CDR3 here is CSAGEGLGETQYF. CDR3 bases: TGCAGTGCTGGGGAGGGACTTGGGGAGACCCAGTACTTC.

About this clonotype: One base away lies a much larger clone, so this may be a sequencing read error. The V call is TRBV2, the J call TRBJ2-3; the match to TRBD2 covers 7 bases. Unmatched junction bases numbered 6, after V lost 11 bases and J lost 1 base. Germline CDR1 reads SNHLY; CDR2 reads FYNNEI. The CDR3 consists of 13 residues. The CDR3 nucleotides read TGTGCCGGGGAGCGGGACCGCACAGATACGCAGTATTTT. Its translation is CAGERDRTDTQYF. The variable domain in full, with the rest retrieved from reference TRBV2 and TRBJ2-3, is EPEVTQTPSHQVTQMGQEVILRCVPISNHLYFYWYRQILGQKVEFLVSFYNNEISEKSEIFDDQFSVERPDGSNFTLKIRSTKLEDSAMYFCAGERDRTDTQYFGPGTRLTVL.

The chain recombines TRBV11-2 with TRBJ1-2, with D perhaps TRBD1 (5 bases). V lost 5 bases and J lost 5, with 21 bases in between. Germline V gives CDR1 SGHAT, CDR2 FQNNGV. The CDR3 length is 16 residues. In DNA form, the CDR3 reads TGTGCCAGCAGCCCTATCGGGACCGGGACCATATATGGCTACACCTTC. It is translated as CASSPIGTGTIYGYTF.

This clonotype was seen a handful of times. The gene calls are TRBV5-1 and TRBJ1-4, with TRBD1 identical over 7 bases. With V trimmed by 3 bases and J by 6 bases, 8 bases remained unmatched. Germline V gene data show CDR1 as SGHRS and CDR2 as YFSETQ. The CDR3 consists of 15 residues. The CDR3 region is CASSSAGTVYEKLFF. The CDR3 DNA reads TGCGCCAGCAGCTCGGCCGGGACAGTGTATGAAAAACTGTTTTTT. Combining the CDR3 with reference TRBV5-1 and TRBJ1-4 gives the whole variable domain KAGVTQTPRYLIKTRGQQVTLSCSPISGHRSVSWYQQTPGQGLQFLFEYFSETQRNKGNFPGRFSGRQFSNSRSEMNVSTLELGDSALYLCASSSAGTVYEKLFFGSGTQLSVL.

The chain employs TRBV25-1 and TRBJ1-4; D is uncertain. CDR3 size: 14 residues. Germline CDR1 and CDR2: MGHDK and SYGVNS. V gave up 3 bases and J gave up 7 bases, with 12 bases separating them. The CDR3 protein is CASSDPIPPEKLFF. The CDR3 bases are TGTGCCAGCAGTGATCCGATCCCCCCTGAAAAACTGTTTTTT.